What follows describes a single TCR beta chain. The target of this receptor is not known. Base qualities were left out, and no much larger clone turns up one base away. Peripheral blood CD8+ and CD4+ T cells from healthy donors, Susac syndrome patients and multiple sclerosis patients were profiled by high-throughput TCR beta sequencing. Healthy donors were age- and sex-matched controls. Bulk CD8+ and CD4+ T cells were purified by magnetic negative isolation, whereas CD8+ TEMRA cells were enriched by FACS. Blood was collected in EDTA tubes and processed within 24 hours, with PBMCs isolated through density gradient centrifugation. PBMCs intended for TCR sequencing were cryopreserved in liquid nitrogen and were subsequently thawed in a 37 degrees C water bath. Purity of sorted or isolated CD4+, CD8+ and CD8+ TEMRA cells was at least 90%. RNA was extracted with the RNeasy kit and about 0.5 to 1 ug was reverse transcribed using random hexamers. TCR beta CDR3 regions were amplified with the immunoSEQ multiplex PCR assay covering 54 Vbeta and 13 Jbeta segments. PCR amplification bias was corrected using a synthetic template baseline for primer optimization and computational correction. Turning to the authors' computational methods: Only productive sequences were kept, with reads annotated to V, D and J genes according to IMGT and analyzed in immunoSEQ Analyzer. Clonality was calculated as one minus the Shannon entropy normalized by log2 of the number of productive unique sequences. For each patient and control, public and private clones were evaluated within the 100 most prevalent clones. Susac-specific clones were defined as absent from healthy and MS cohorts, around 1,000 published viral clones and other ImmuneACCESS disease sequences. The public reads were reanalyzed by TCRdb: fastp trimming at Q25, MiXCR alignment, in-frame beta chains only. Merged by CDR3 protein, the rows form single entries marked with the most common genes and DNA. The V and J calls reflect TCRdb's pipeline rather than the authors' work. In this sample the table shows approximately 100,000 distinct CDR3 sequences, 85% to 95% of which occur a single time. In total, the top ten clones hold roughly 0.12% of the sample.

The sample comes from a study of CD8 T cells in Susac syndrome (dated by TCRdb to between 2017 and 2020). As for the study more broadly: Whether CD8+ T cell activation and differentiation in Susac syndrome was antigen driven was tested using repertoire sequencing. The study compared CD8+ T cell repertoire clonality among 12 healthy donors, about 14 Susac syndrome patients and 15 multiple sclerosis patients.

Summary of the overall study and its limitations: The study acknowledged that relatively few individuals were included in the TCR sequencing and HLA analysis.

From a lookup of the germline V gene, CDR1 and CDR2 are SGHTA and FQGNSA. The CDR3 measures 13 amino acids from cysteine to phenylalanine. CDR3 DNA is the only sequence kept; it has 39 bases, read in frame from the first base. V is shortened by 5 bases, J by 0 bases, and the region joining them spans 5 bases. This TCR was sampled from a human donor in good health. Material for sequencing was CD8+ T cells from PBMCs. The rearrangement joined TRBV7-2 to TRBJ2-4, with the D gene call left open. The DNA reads TGTGCCAGCAGCACCGTAGCCAAAAACATTCAGTACTTC. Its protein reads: CASSTVAKNIQYF.